The T cell receptor (beta chain) under discussion was sequenced for a study of persistence of HIV-infected CD4 T cells. The CDR3 spans 16 residues. Germline V gene data show CDR1 as MDHEN and CDR2 as SYDVKM. V lost 6 bases and J 0 bases, leaving 17 bases between the germline ends. A remark on this clone: The antigen is unknown.

The libraries were made with immunoSEQ version 4 in survey mode. Each sample used up to 1 ug genomic DNA diluted to 10 ng/uL. Using immunoSEQ multiplex PCR, the repertoire was profiled, and TCRdb retains in-frame clones only, with some absent. The repertoire consists of some 16,000 clones, with less than 75% occurring once and the leading ten covering roughly 8.8%. The stimulus was lysate of CMV-infected fibroblasts, around 10 ug/mL. Sorting of responding CD4+ T cells relied on upregulated CD40 ligand together with CD69. These HIV-1-infected adults initiated suppressive ART in chronic infection. CD4+ T cell counts exceeded 400 cells/uL; CMV serology was positive.

This receptor was taken from an adult woman with HIV who was CMV-seropositive. Sequencing used CD4+ T cells sorted from PBMCs after approximately 20-hour stimulation, obtained from a patient who received antiretroviral therapy. This rearrangement joins TRBV28 to TRBJ1-1; D gene ambiguous. CDR3 coding DNA: TGTGCCAGCAGCCTAACAGACCTTATCATGAACACTGAAGCTTTCTTT. It is translated as CASSLTDLIMNTEAFF.